Listed below are T cell receptor beta chains from one sample, sequenced in a study of T cell responses to AZD1222 COVID-19 vaccine. Assay used: immunoSEQ multiplex PCR; TCRdb lists only in-frame clones, some missing. The table has 100,000 to 150,000 clones, roughly nine tenths seen once. Source: peripheral blood, taken on day 0 of AZD1222 vaccination. The receptors derive from an adult in good health. The CDR3 runs from the conserved cysteine through the conserved F or W. Fields, in order: clone size, D gene, V gene, J gene, CDR3 DNA, CDR3 protein. A D gene is named only where the DNA matches it firmly. Clone sizes are given selectively: once, few, many, or a class where the clone is expanded.

>once|-|TRBV18|TRBJ2-2
TGTGCCAGCTCACCTTTTCAGGCCTCGAACACCGGGGAGCTGTTTTTT
CASSPFQASNTGELFF
>-|TRBD1|TRBV5-1|TRBJ1-6
TGCGCCAGCAGCTTGGGACTCAACAGGGGAAATTCACCCCTCCACTTT
CASSLGLNRGNSPLHF
>once|-|TRBV28|TRBJ1-1
TGTGCCAGCAGGGCTACCCCACGGAACACTGAAGCTTTCTTT
CASRATPRNTEAFF
>-|TRBD1|TRBV30|TRBJ2-1
TGTGCCTGGAGCCCCCGTTACGGGACAGGGTCCAATGAGCAGTTCTTC
CAWSPRYGTGSNEQFF
>-|-|TRBV28|TRBJ1-2
TGTGCCAGCAGTGTTACCTCTGTCTATGGCTACACCTTC
CASSVTSVYGYTF
>-|-|TRBV14|TRBJ1-5
TGTGCCAGCAGCCAGGGGCATCAGCCCCAGCATTTT
CASSQGHQPQHF
>-|TRBD2|TRBV11-3|TRBJ2-7
TGTGCCAGCAGCTCGGGACTAGCGGGAATCTACGAGCAGTACTTC
CASSSGLAGIYEQYF
>-|TRBD1|TRBV28|TRBJ1-4
TGTGCCAGCAGTTTAGGGAACAGGGGTGGGGAAAAACTGTTTTTT
CASSLGNRGGEKLFF
>-|-|TRBV10-1|TRBJ1-1
TGCGCCAGCAGTGAAGGGGTGGGGACCGCCACCACTGAAGCTTTCTTT
CASSEGVGTATTEAFF
>-|-|TRBV4-2|TRBJ2-5
TGTGCCAGCAGCCAAGGCAACCAAGAGACCCAGTACTTC
CASSQGNQETQYF
>-|TRBD2|TRBV5-4|TRBJ2-7
TGTGCCAGCAGCTTGGCGCCAGCGGGAGTGGGCGAGCAGTACTTC
CASSLAPAGVGEQYF
>-|-|TRBV19|TRBJ2-3
TGTGCCAGTAGTATTGCTAGCACAGCAGATACGCAGTATTTT
CASSIASTADTQYF
>-|-|TRBV7-9|TRBJ2-3
TGTGCCAGCACCTCAGGGGGGTGGCTAGCGGACTCAGATACGCAGTATTTT
CASTSGGWLADSDTQYF
>-|-|TRBV5-6|TRBJ1-5
TGTGCCAGCAGCTTGGCTAGCGACCCTAGCAATCAGCCCCAGCATTTT
CASSLASDPSNQPQHF
>-|-|TRBV6-5|TRBJ2-1
TGTGCCAGCAGACAAACATTTCAGTCCTACAATGAGCAGTTCTTC
CASRQTFQSYNEQFF
>-|-|TRBV18|TRBJ2-3
TGTGCCAGCTCCGTGACAGGGAGGAAAGATACGCAGTATTTT
CASSVTGRKDTQYF
>-|-|TRBV29-1|TRBJ2-5
TGCAGCGTTGATTCCCCCAGCATTCAAGAGACCCAGTACTTC
CSVDSPSIQETQYF
>-|-|TRBV7-3|TRBJ1-2
TGTGCCAGCAGCCGCGACAGAAACTATGGCTACACCTTC
CASSRDRNYGYTF
>-|TRBD1|TRBV27|TRBJ1-5
TGTGCCAGCAGACCGGACAGGGTAAGCAATCAGCCCCAGCATTTT
CASRPDRVSNQPQHF
>once|TRBD1|TRBV5-1|TRBJ1-1
TGCGCCAGCAGCTATTCAACCCGGGACAGGGGGCCTTTAGTTGAAGCTTTCTTT
CASSYSTRDRGPLVEAFF
>-|TRBD1|TRBV5-1|TRBJ1-2
TGCGCCAGCAGCTTCACAGGGGGCGATGGCTACACCTTC
CASSFTGGDGYTF
>once|-|TRBV12-5|TRBJ2-1
TGTGCTAGTGGTTTGGTACGGCAGTTCTTC
CASGLVRQFF
>-|-|TRBV6-5|TRBJ1-6
TGTGCCAGCACCAAGGGGACCGTAGGGGGTTCACCCCTCCACTTT
CASTKGTVGGSPLHF
>-|TRBD1|TRBV4-2|TRBJ1-5
TGTGCCAGCAGCCCTAAGGACAGGAGCAATCAGCCCCAGCATTTT
CASSPKDRSNQPQHF
>-|-|TRBV28|TRBJ1-1
TGTGCCAGCAGCGCCCCCCGGCGGACTGAAGCTTTCTTT
CASSAPRRTEAFF
>-|-|TRBV28|TRBJ2-1
TGTGCCAGCAGTTTAAGTGGGTGGGAGCAGTTCTTC
CASSLSGWEQFF
>-|-|TRBV27|TRBJ1-6
TGTGCCAGCAGTACAAGGTCCTATAATTCACCCCTCCACTTT
CASSTRSYNSPLHF